This T cell receptor (beta chain) was identified in a study of T cell repertoires in cytomegalovirus infection. Study overall: A matching HLA type, together with CMV infection, was signaled by public TCR beta signatures.

Findings and limits, study-wide: Totalled public TCR beta family frequency picked out people who carried CMV plus the relevant HLA. In two of eight donors, the top clonotype was HLA-C-restricted CMV-specific.

This clonotype has just a few counts. Its specificity is unknown. Looked up from germline, CDR1 is SGHTA and CDR2 is FQGNSA. The V gene lost 4 bases and the J gene lost 9 bases, with 10 bases spanning the gap. This CDR3 is 12 amino acids long. TCRdb analysed the reads with MiXCR anew, one entry per CDR3 protein. Of fewer than 55,000 distinct CDR3 sequences listed, about 20% are singletons. This TCR was recovered from a human donor in good health (CMV status not recorded). Some clones in this sample may be carry-over from other donors' samples. The V and J genes are TRBV7-2 and TRBJ1-5, with D unresolved. The sequencing here drew on CD8+ T cells from cultured PBMCs, taken from culture after CMV antigen stimulation. The CDR3 sequence: CASSSGMAPQHF. In DNA form, the CDR3 reads TGTGCCAGCAGCTCGGGCATGGCGCCCCAGCATTTT.